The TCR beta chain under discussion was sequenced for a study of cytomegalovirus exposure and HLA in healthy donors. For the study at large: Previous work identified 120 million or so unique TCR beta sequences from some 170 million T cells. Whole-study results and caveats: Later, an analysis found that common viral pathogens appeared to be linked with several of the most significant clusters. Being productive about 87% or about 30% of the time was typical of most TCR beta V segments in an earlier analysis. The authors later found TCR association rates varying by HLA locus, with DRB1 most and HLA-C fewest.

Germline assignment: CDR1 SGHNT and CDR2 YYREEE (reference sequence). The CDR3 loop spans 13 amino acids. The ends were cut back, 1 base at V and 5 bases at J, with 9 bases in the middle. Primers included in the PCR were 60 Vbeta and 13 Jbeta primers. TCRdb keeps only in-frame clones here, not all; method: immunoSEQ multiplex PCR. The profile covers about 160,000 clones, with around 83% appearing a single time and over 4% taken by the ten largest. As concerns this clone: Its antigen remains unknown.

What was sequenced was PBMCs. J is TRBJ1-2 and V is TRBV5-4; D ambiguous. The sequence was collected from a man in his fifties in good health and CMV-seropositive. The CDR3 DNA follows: TGTGCCAGCAGCTTGCCGGGTACATATGGCTACACCTTC. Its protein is CASSLPGTYGYTF. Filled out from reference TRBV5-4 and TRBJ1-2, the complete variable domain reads ETGVTQSPTHLIKTRGQQVTLRCSSQSGHNTVSWYQQALGQGPQFIFQYYREEENGRGNFPPRFSGLQFPNYSSELNVNALELDDSALYLCASSLPGTYGYTFGSGTRLTVV.